This is a list of T cell receptor beta chains from one sample in a study of T cell responses to AZD1222 COVID-19 vaccine. The protocol was immunoSEQ multiplex PCR, while the TCRdb copy is restricted to in-frame clones and leaves out a portion. The data contain 150,000 to 200,000 clones, roughly 92% of them singletons. The specimen comprised peripheral blood, sampled on day 0 of AZD1222 vaccination. The origin of the receptors is an adult in good health. CDR3s include the opening cysteine and the closing phenylalanine or tryptophan. Each record gives: V gene, D gene, J gene, CDR3 protein. The D gene is left open where the match is weak.

v_call: TRBV4-1; d_call: .; j_call: TRBJ1-5; cdr3_aa: CASSQLGLRERDQPQHF
v_call: TRBV6-5; d_call: TRBD1; j_call: TRBJ2-7; cdr3_aa: CASSYWTGDYEQYF
v_call: TRBV28; d_call: .; j_call: TRBJ1-6; cdr3_aa: CASSPKGRPDSPLHF
v_call: TRBV18; d_call: .; j_call: TRBJ1-2; cdr3_aa: CASSPPRGGHGYTF
v_call: TRBV3-1/TRBV3-2; d_call: TRBD2; j_call: TRBJ2-7; cdr3_aa: CASSQDFASGAYEQYF
v_call: TRBV5-6; d_call: .; j_call: TRBJ1-6; cdr3_aa: CASSLGGNSPLHF
v_call: TRBV6-5; d_call: .; j_call: TRBJ2-7; cdr3_aa: CASSPGEDYEQYF
v_call: TRBV12-3/TRBV12-4; d_call: .; j_call: TRBJ1-1; cdr3_aa: CASSFGDSTEAFF
v_call: TRBV10-2; d_call: .; j_call: TRBJ2-3; cdr3_aa: CASSEASAGTDTQYF
v_call: TRBV13; d_call: .; j_call: TRBJ1-5; cdr3_aa: CASSPRGRGGLQPQHF
v_call: TRBV7-6; d_call: TRBD2; j_call: TRBJ2-1; cdr3_aa: CASSSVAGTSGSWWQNEQFF
v_call: TRBV19; d_call: .; j_call: TRBJ1-3; cdr3_aa: CASRDYSGNTIYF
v_call: TRBV29-1; d_call: .; j_call: TRBJ1-2; cdr3_aa: CSVEGEGQAYGYTF
v_call: TRBV3-1/TRBV3-2; d_call: TRBD2; j_call: TRBJ2-3; cdr3_aa: CASSQDFGLAGTDTQYF
v_call: TRBV9; d_call: .; j_call: TRBJ1-1; cdr3_aa: CASSATKNTEAFF
v_call: TRBV18; d_call: TRBD1; j_call: TRBJ1-1; cdr3_aa: CASSPTGGPPNTEAFF
v_call: TRBV5-5; d_call: .; j_call: TRBJ2-6; cdr3_aa: CASSGLTDSGANVLTF
v_call: TRBV19; d_call: .; j_call: TRBJ1-1; cdr3_aa: CASSGLMNTEAFF
v_call: TRBV5-4; d_call: .; j_call: TRBJ1-1; cdr3_aa: CASSFSASNTEAFF
v_call: TRBV3-1/TRBV3-2; d_call: .; j_call: TRBJ2-2; cdr3_aa: CASSQGELLNTGELFF
v_call: TRBV6-2/TRBV6-3; d_call: TRBD1; j_call: TRBJ1-2; cdr3_aa: CASSTGTGASGGYTF
v_call: TRBV19; d_call: .; j_call: TRBJ2-2; cdr3_aa: CASSRALRTGELFF
v_call: TRBV7-2; d_call: .; j_call: TRBJ1-5; cdr3_aa: CASSPMNQPQHF
v_call: TRBV6-5; d_call: .; j_call: TRBJ1-1; cdr3_aa: CASSYSTEAFF
v_call: TRBV10-3; d_call: .; j_call: TRBJ1-1; cdr3_aa: CAISLAGLEAFF
v_call: TRBV6-4; d_call: TRBD2; j_call: TRBJ2-3; cdr3_aa: CASSVTSGGADTQYF
v_call: TRBV12-5; d_call: TRBD1; j_call: TRBJ1-1; cdr3_aa: CASGFGDRATEAFF
v_call: TRBV10-3; d_call: TRBD2; j_call: TRBJ2-7; cdr3_aa: CAISFGLAGRATYEQYF
v_call: TRBV6-2/TRBV6-3; d_call: .; j_call: TRBJ2-1; cdr3_aa: CASSQSSSYNEQFF
v_call: TRBV7-2; d_call: .; j_call: TRBJ1-4; cdr3_aa: CASSVDGATNEKLFF
v_call: TRBV27; d_call: .; j_call: TRBJ1-1; cdr3_aa: CASSKETGMNTEAFF
v_call: TRBV19; d_call: TRBD1; j_call: TRBJ1-5; cdr3_aa: CASSIDRGGNQPQHF
v_call: TRBV7-2; d_call: .; j_call: TRBJ2-2; cdr3_aa: CASSPLGSGELFF
v_call: TRBV10-2; d_call: .; j_call: TRBJ2-1; cdr3_aa: CASSGLSDLSYNEQFF
v_call: TRBV10-3; d_call: .; j_call: TRBJ1-6; cdr3_aa: CAISESRELNSPLHF
v_call: TRBV9; d_call: .; j_call: TRBJ2-1; cdr3_aa: CASSVRTGGGIREQFF
v_call: TRBV27; d_call: TRBD2; j_call: TRBJ2-3; cdr3_aa: CASSFLHKTSRLSTDTQYF
v_call: TRBV4-1; d_call: TRBD1; j_call: TRBJ2-7; cdr3_aa: CASSQTDRGLYEQYF